Detailed here is one TCR beta chain. Antigen: not known. These data are taken from a study of response to subunit inactivated influenza vaccine. From the RT-PCR reads, TCRdb called clonotypes with MiXCR, one entry per CDR3 protein. Here the sample spans about 160,000 distinct CDR3 sequences, about a tenth being singletons. Study-wide results and limits: Every seasonal influenza vaccination brings in few new T cells, the authors suggested.

Trimming removed 4 bases at V and 0 bases at J, with 13 bases between. CDR1 is SNHLY, CDR2 FYNNEI, per germline. The CDR3 is 16 amino acids. This chain connects TRBV2 to TRBJ2-1; no reliable D call. The sample was non-naive T cells sorted from PBMCs, taken 40 to 50 days after vaccination. This TCR was recovered from a man in his fifties who received an inactivated influenza vaccine. DNA for the CDR3: TGTGCCAGCAGTGCGGGCGGAGCTGGCTCCTACAATGAGCAGTTCTTC. Translating it yields CASSAGGAGSYNEQFF.